This paragraph covers one TCR beta chain sequence. Measured with immunoSEQ multiplex PCR; TCRdb has only the in-frame clones, and not every one. The table includes over 200,000 clones, around four fifths detected once. The CDR3 consists of 16 residues. Germline V gives CDR1 KGHSH, CDR2 LQKENI. V dropped 4 bases and J dropped 0; count of bases not matched to a gene: 5. These data come from a study of blood T cell repertoires in COVID-19. At the level of the study: COVID-19 samples, acute and convalescent, were from the United States, Italy and Spain.

The TCR sequence derives from a man in his forties who had recovered from COVID-19. Sequencing was carried out using PBMCs or T cells enriched from blood (not recorded which). The chain recombines TRBV18 with TRBJ1-5, with TRBD1 matching over 8 bases. The CDR3 reads CASSLLDRASNQPQHF. The DNA of the CDR3 is TGTGCCAGCTCACTATTGGACAGGGCTAGCAATCAGCCCCAGCATTTT.